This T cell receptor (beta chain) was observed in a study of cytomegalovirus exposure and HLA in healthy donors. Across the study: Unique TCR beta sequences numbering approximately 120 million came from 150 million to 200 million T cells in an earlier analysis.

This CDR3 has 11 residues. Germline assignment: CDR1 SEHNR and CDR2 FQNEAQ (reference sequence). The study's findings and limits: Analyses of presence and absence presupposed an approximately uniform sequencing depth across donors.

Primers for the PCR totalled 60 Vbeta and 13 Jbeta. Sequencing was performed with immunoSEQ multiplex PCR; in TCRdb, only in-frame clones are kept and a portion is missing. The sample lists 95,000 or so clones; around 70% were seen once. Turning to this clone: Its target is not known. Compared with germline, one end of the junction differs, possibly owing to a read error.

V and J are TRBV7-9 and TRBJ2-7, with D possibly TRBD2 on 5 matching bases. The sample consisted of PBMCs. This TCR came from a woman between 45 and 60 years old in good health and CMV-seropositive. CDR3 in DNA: TGTTCCAGCAGCGGCGGGTACGAGCAGTACTTC. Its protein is CSSSGGYEQYF.